This TCR beta chain was captured by sequencing in a study of radiation and T cells in renal cell carcinoma. Time point denoted: blood 4 weeks post-SBRT, at nephrectomy. Treatment in this sample: 15 Gy SBRT to primary tumor, nephrectomy 4 weeks later. The repertoire was sequenced with immunoSEQ multiplex PCR; TCRdb's copy has only in-frame clones and lacks some. The profile shows about 78,000 clones, around 89% of them singletons. The CDR3 is 16 amino acids. This clone has a single count. Sequenced here: blood, sampled from a patient whose treatment included radiotherapy and nephrectomy. This rearrangement joins TRBV21-1 to TRBJ2-1; the table calls TRBD2, which could not be checked here. TRBV21-1 represents a pseudogene. This receptor was taken from a woman between 70 and 85 years old with renal cell carcinoma. The CDR3 loop reads CASSIIAGFFDNEQFF. The CDR3 DNA is TGTGCCAGCAGCATTATTGCGGGGTTTTTCGACAATGAGCAGTTCTTC.